The 20 T cell receptor beta chains listed next were all sequenced from one sample in a study of early T cells in non-severe SARS-CoV-2 infection. TCRdb independently ran MiXCR on the 5' RACE reads; one entry per CDR3 protein. The sample holds some 66,000 distinct CDR3 sequences; 9.1% are singletons and the top ten take 3.2%. Sequenced sample: whole blood. All receptors derive from an adult who was a healthcare worker with PCR-confirmed SARS-CoV-2 infection or an uninfected control (not recorded which).

The chain carries TRBV20-1 and TRBJ2-2, with D tentatively TRBD1 or TRBD2 (6 bases each). The germline gives CDR1 DFQATT, CDR2 SNEGSKA (reference sequence). This CDR3 region has 18 residues. The V end was cut by 5 bases, the J end by 0 bases, with 22 bases between. The CDR3, as DNA: TGCAGTGCTCTTGATAGGGGGGTTCTAGCAGCGAACACCGGGGAGCTGTTTTTT. Its translation is CSALDRGVLAANTGELFF.

This clonotype occurred a few times. The rearrangement joins TRBV2 to TRBJ2-5; D may be TRBD2 (6 bases). V was shortened by 4 bases and J by 4 bases, with 13 bases between the two germline ends. The CDR3 runs to 14 residues. The germline V gene encodes CDR1 SNHLY and CDR2 FYNNEI. Here the CDR3 reads CASSVGRESETQYF. CDR3 nucleotides: TGTGCCAGCAGTGTGGGTCGGGAGTCAGAGACCCAGTACTTC.

Many counts were recorded for this clonotype. CDR3: CASSLVAGEQFF. Written as DNA, the CDR3 is TGTGCCAGCAGCTTAGTTGCCGGTGAGCAGTTCTTC. This chain links TRBV7-9 with TRBJ2-1; no definite D call. Germline assignment: CDR1 SEHNR and CDR2 FQNEAQ (reference sequence). The CDR3 is 12 residues long. Trimming stripped 1 base from V and 9 bases from J, with 7 bases between.

This clonotype showed up just a few times. The chain combines TRBV10-1 with TRBJ1-3, with no clear D. Per germline, CDR1 WNHNN and CDR2 SYGVQD (reference sequence). The V end lost 3 bases, the J end lost 2 bases, and 8 bases lay between the germline ends. The CDR3 runs to 14 residues. CDR3: CASSEGSAGNTIYF. The CDR3 region has the DNA TGCGCCAGCAGTGAAGGGTCAGCTGGAAACACCATATATTTT.

The chain has TRBV7-2 and TRBJ1-3, with D unclear. CDR1 is SGHTA, CDR2 FQGNSA, per germline. The CDR3 has 13 residues. Trimming left V 3 bases short and J 5 bases short, with 8 bases between. CDR3 bases: TGTGCCAGCAGCTTGTCTGGGCGAAACACCATATATTTT. As protein: CASSLSGRNTIYF.

This clonotype was found many times. The chain employs TRBV28 and TRBJ1-5; TRBD1 matches at 7 bases. CDR3 length equals 16 residues. V dropped 2 bases and J dropped 2; count of bases not matched to a gene: 6. The germline V gene encodes CDR1 MDHEN and CDR2 SYDVKM. The CDR3, as DNA: TGTGCCAGCAGTTTAGCCCCAGGGGGGGGCAATCAGCCCCAGCATTTT. Residues: CASSLAPGGGNQPQHF.

This clonotype came up many times. The chain combines TRBV28 with TRBJ2-7, with 12 bases lining up with TRBD2. The CDR3 sequence is 14 residues long. Germline V gene data show CDR1 as MDHEN and CDR2 as SYDVKM. The trim removed 5 bases at V and 5 bases at J, leaving 4 bases unmatched. The CDR3 loop reads CASSLAGGRNEQYF. CDR3 DNA sequence: TGTGCCAGCAGTCTAGCGGGAGGGCGGAACGAGCAGTACTTC.

This clonotype was observed at least ten times. V usage is TRBV6-5 and J usage is TRBJ1-2; 8 nucleotides match TRBD1. V lost 6 bases to trimming and J lost 4 bases; unmatched junction nucleotides: 7. This CDR3 is 14 amino acids long. CDR1 MNHEY and CDR2 SVGAGI come from the germline V gene. The chain's CDR3 is CASSTPGTGYGYTF. CDR3 nucleotides: TGTGCCAGCAGCACTCCAGGGACAGGCTATGGCTACACCTTC.

This clonotype was counted a few times. V gene TRBV18 combines with J gene TRBJ2-7, with 9 positions matching TRBD1. The V segment lost 3 bases and the J segment 4 bases; nucleotides outside the gene matches: 1. CDR1 KGHSH and CDR2 LQKENI come from the germline V gene. This CDR3 is built from 13 residues. This CDR3 reads CASSPGTGYEQYF. CDR3 nucleotides: TGTGCCAGCTCACCTGGGACAGGGTACGAGCAGTACTTC.

There are many counts of this clonotype. This chain connects TRBV29-1 to TRBJ2-1; D is possibly TRBD1 (6 bases). The CDR3 length is 14 residues. V dropped 7 bases and J dropped 0 bases, with 13 bases sitting between them. In germline, CDR1 is SQVTM, CDR2 ANQGSEA. CDR3 coding DNA: TGCAGCGGGGCGAGGACAGACTCCTACAATGAGCAGTTCTTC. Translation: CSGARTDSYNEQFF.

CDR3 amino acids: CASETGAYNSPLHF. CDR3 DNA sequence: TGTGCCAGCGAGACAGGCGCCTATAATTCACCCCTCCACTTT. The rearrangement uses TRBV28 and TRBJ1-6, with a possible D match to TRBD1 (6 bases). This CDR3 has 14 amino acids. The germline CDR1 and CDR2 sequences are MDHEN and SYDVKM. Trimming took 8 bases from V and 2 from J, leaving 10 bases between them.

The rearrangement joins TRBV7-2 to TRBJ2-1, with 8 bases aligning to TRBD2. Germline V lookup: CDR1 SGHTA, CDR2 FQGNSA. V was clipped by 5 bases and J by 6 bases; unmatched bases: 15. This CDR3 is built from 17 residues. Written as DNA, the CDR3 is TGTGCCAGCAGCGGACATCGGGGGGGCGGGAGGCCCAATGAGCAGTTCTTC. This gives the protein CASSGHRGGGRPNEQFF.

This clonotype was seen a few times. The chain combines TRBV29-1 with TRBJ1-5; D is perhaps TRBD1 (5 bases). The CDR3 covers 15 residues. Trimming removed 5 bases at V and 3 bases at J, with 17 bases between. Per the germline V gene, CDR1 is SQVTM and CDR2 is ANQGSEA. The CDR3 region has the DNA TGCAGCGTTAACACCGCGGGGGAGCCCAATCAGCCCCAGCATTTT. It yields the protein CSVNTAGEPNQPQHF.

This clonotype was observed a few times. This rearrangement joins TRBV4-2 to TRBJ2-3; no definite D call. Germline CDR1 is LGHNA and CDR2 is YNFKEQ. This CDR3 contains 15 residues. Trimming took off 3 bases at V and 5 bases at J, with 15 bases between the two ends. The CDR3 loop is CASSQGKTDRDTQYF. The DNA for the CDR3 is TGTGCCAGCAGCCAGGGGAAGACGGACCGAGATACGCAGTATTTT.

There are a few counts of this clonotype. This sequence joins TRBV24-1 and TRBJ2-2, with 8 bases matching TRBD2. This CDR3 spans 17 amino acids. Germline V gene sequence: CDR1 KGHDR, CDR2 SFDVKD. V shed 4 bases and J 2 bases; nucleotides not matched to a gene: 8. CDR3 DNA: TGTGCCACCAGTGACAGAGCTAGCGGGCGAAACACCGGGGAGCTGTTTTTT. Translation gives CATSDRASGRNTGELFF.

This clonotype came up a few times. The chain is built from TRBV2 and TRBJ2-1, with D perhaps TRBD2 (6 bases). Germline values: CDR1 SNHLY, CDR2 FYNNEI. The CDR3 runs to 14 residues. V lost 4 bases, J lost 5 bases, and 12 bases lay in between. In DNA, the CDR3 is TGTGCCAGCAGTGGCCAGCGGGCCCACAATGAGCAGTTCTTC. It specifies CASSGQRAHNEQFF.

This clonotype was detected many times. The V gene is TRBV10-2, the J gene TRBJ1-4; 9 bases are shared with TRBD1. Trimming cost V 4 bases and J 7 bases; bases outside gene matches: 10. The CDR3 extends over 16 amino acids. CDR1 and CDR2 from the germline V gene are WSHSY and SAAADI. The DNA of the CDR3 is TGCGCCAGCAGTGCCCGTCGAGGGACAGGGATTGAAAAACTGTTTTTT. This codes for CASSARRGTGIEKLFF.

The table lists this clonotype with many counts. The gene calls are TRBV20-1 and TRBJ1-1, with a possible D match to TRBD1 (5 bases). The V end was cut by 6 bases, the J end by 9 bases, with 23 bases between. The CDR3 has 14 residues. In germline, CDR1 is DFQATT, CDR2 SNEGSKA (reference sequence). DNA for the CDR3: TGCAGTGCGTCACCGGGACGGACCGCTCTACAAGCTTTCTTT. This sequence encodes CSASPGRTALQAFF.

This clonotype was counted at least ten times. This sequence joins TRBV10-3 and TRBJ2-1, with 8 bases aligning to TRBD2. Germline-derived CDR1 and CDR2 are ENHRY and SYGVKD. This CDR3 region has 15 residues. Losses at the gene ends were 10 bases for V and 5 bases for J; bases not matched to a gene: 13. The CDR3 bases are TGTGCCACCGAAGGCGGGCTAGCGGGCCACAATGAGCAGTTCTTC. This gives the protein CATEGGLAGHNEQFF.

The chain is built from TRBV27 and TRBJ2-2; 10 bases match TRBD1. The trim removed 2 bases at V and 8 bases at J, leaving 11 bases unmatched. The CDR3 extends over 17 amino acids. The V gene's germline CDR1 is MNHEY and CDR2 SMNVEV (reference sequence). The CDR3 DNA reads as TGTGCCAGCAGTTTAAGGGGACAGGGGTACTTCTCGGGGGAGCTGTTTTTT. It codes for CASSLRGQGYFSGELFF.